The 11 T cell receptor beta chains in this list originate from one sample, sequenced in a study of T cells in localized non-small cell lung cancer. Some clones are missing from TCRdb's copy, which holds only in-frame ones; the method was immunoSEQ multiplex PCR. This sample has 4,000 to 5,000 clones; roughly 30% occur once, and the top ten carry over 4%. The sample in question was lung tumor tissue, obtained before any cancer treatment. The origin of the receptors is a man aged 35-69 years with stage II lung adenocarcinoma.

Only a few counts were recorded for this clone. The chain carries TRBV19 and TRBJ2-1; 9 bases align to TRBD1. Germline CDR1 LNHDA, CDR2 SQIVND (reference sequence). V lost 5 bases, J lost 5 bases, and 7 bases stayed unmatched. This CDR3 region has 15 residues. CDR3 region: CASSPRDRANNEQFF. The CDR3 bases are TGTGCCAGTAGTCCTAGGGACAGGGCAAACAATGAGCAGTTCTTC.

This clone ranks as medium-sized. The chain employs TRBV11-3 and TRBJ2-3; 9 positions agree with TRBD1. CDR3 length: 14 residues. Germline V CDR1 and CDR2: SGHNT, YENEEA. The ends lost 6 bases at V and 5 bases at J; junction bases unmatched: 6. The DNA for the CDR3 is TGTGCCAGCAGTTCCGGGACAGGGCAAGATACGCAGTATTTT. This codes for CASSSGTGQDTQYF.

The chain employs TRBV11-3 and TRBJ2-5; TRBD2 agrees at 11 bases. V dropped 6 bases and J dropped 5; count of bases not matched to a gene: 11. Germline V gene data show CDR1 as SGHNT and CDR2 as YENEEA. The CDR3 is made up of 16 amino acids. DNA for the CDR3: TGTGCCAGCAGTTTAAGACTAGCGGGAAGATCGGAGACCCAGTACTTC. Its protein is CASSLRLAGRSETQYF.

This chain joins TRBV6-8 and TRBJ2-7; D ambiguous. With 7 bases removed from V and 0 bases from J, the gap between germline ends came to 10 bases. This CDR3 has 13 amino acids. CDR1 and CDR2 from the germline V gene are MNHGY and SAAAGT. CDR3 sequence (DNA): TGTGCCAGCACGTCAAGTTCCTCCTACGAGCAGTACTTC. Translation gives CASTSSSSYEQYF.

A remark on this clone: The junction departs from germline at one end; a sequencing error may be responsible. CDR3 in amino acids: CAISSNYEQFF. Written as DNA, the CDR3 is TGTGCCATCAGTTCAAACTATGAGCAGTTCTTC. The chain has TRBV6-4 and TRBJ2-1; D is uncertain. CDR1 and CDR2 from the germline V gene are MRHNA and SNTAGT. The length of the CDR3 is 11 residues.

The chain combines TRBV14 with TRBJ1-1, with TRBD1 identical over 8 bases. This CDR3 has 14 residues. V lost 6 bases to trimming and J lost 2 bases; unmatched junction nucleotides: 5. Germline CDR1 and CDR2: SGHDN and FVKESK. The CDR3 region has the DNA TGTGCCAGCAGTCCAGGGGGCGGTAACACTGAAGCTTTCTTT. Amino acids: CASSPGGGNTEAFF.

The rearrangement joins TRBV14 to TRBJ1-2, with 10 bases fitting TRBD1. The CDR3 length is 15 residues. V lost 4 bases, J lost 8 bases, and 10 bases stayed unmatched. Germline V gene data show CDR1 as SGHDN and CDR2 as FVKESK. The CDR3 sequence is CASSRPGQGIGGYTF. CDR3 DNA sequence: TGTGCCAGCAGCCGGCCGGGACAGGGGATTGGAGGCTACACCTTC.

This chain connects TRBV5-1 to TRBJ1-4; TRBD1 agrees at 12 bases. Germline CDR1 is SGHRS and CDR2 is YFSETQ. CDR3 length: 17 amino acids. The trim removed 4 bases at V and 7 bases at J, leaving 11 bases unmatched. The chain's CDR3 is CASSGSGTGGVGEKLFF. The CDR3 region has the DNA TGCGCCAGCAGCGGGTCAGGGACAGGGGGCGTTGGTGAAAAACTGTTTTTT.

The CDR3 here is CASKKREAGANVLTF. The CDR3 bases are TGTGCCAGTAAAAAGCGGGAGGCCGGGGCCAACGTCCTGACTTTC. The chain has TRBV19 and TRBJ2-6, with 9 bases that match TRBD2. Germline values: CDR1 LNHDA, CDR2 SQIVND (reference sequence). V shed 7 bases and J 4 bases; nucleotides not matched to a gene: 5. The CDR3 spans 15 residues.

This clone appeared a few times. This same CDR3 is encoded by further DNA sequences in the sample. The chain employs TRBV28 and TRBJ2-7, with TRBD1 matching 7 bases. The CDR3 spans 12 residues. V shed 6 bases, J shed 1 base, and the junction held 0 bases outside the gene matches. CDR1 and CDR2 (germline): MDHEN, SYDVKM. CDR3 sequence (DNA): TGTGCCAGCAGACAGGGGTCCTACGAGCAGTACTTC. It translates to CASRQGSYEQYF.

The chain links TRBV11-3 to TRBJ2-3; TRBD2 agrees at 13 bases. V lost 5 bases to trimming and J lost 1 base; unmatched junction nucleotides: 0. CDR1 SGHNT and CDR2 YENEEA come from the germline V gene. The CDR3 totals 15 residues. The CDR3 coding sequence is TGTGCCAGCAGCGGGACTAGCGGGGGCACAGATACGCAGTATTTT. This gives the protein CASSGTSGGTDTQYF.